Listed below are T cell receptor beta chains from one sample, sequenced in a study of blood T cell repertoires in COVID-19. Method: immunoSEQ multiplex PCR; TCRdb's copy keeps in-frame clones and lacks some. Among around 150,000 clones listed, over 80% were seen once. Sequenced material: peripheral blood. Receptor source: a man aged 25 to 45 with COVID-19, enrolled during active disease. Both conserved end residues are part of each CDR3. D genes are given only for firm matches. Clone size is stated in some rows and not others, as once, few, many or a class when expanded.

j_call: TRBJ2-7; clone_size: few; d_call: TRBD1; v_call: TRBV7-9; cdr3_aa: CASRSGQGVTYEQYF; cdr3_nt: TGTGCCAGCAGGTCAGGACAGGGCGTCACCTACGAGCAGTACTTC
j_call: TRBJ1-2; clone_size: once; d_call: TRBD1; v_call: TRBV19; cdr3_aa: CASYGRGQGKINYGYTF; cdr3_nt: TGTGCCAGTTACGGGCGGGGACAGGGGAAGATTAACTATGGCTACACCTTC
j_call: TRBJ2-5; clone_size: -; d_call: TRBD2; v_call: TRBV28; cdr3_aa: CASTSGNQETQYF; cdr3_nt: TGTGCCAGCACTAGCGGGAATCAAGAGACCCAGTACTTC
j_call: TRBJ2-7; clone_size: -; d_call: -; v_call: TRBV6-6; cdr3_aa: CASIPRRGLAYEQYF; cdr3_nt: TGTGCCAGCATTCCCCGACGGGGGTTAGCCTACGAGCAGTACTTC
j_call: TRBJ2-1; clone_size: -; d_call: -; v_call: TRBV3-1/TRBV3-2; cdr3_aa: CASEGQSSYNEQFF; cdr3_nt: TGTGCCAGTGAGGGCCAAAGCTCCTACAATGAGCAGTTCTTC
j_call: TRBJ1-2; clone_size: -; d_call: -; v_call: TRBV5-6; cdr3_aa: CASSLAGVDGYTF; cdr3_nt: TGTGCCAGCAGCTTGGCCGGAGTCGACGGCTACACCTTC
j_call: TRBJ2-4; clone_size: once; d_call: -; v_call: TRBV19; cdr3_aa: CATSSDRLKNIQYF; cdr3_nt: TGTGCCACCTCCTCGGACAGACTCAAAAACATTCAGTACTTC
j_call: TRBJ2-5; clone_size: -; d_call: -; v_call: TRBV2; cdr3_aa: CASSGGLQETQYF; cdr3_nt: TGTGCCAGCAGTGGAGGACTGCAAGAGACCCAGTACTTC
j_call: TRBJ1-2; clone_size: -; d_call: -; v_call: TRBV6-6; cdr3_aa: CASRGPGGDYGYTF; cdr3_nt: TGTGCCAGCAGGGGCCCAGGAGGTGACTATGGCTACACCTTC
j_call: TRBJ2-1; clone_size: -; d_call: TRBD2; v_call: TRBV19; cdr3_aa: CASSPSGPYNEQFF; cdr3_nt: TGTGCCAGTTCCCCTAGCGGGCCCTACAATGAGCAGTTCTTC
j_call: TRBJ1-1; clone_size: -; d_call: -; v_call: TRBV30; cdr3_aa: CAWSSGGNTEAFF; cdr3_nt: TGTGCCTGGAGTTCGGGAGGCAACACTGAAGCTTTCTTT
j_call: TRBJ2-1; clone_size: -; d_call: -; v_call: TRBV24-1; cdr3_aa: CATSRISTGSGEQFF; cdr3_nt: TGTGCCACCAGCCGAATCAGTACAGGGTCAGGAGAGCAGTTCTTC
j_call: TRBJ2-3; clone_size: -; d_call: TRBD2; v_call: TRBV19; cdr3_aa: CASRLAGTLTDTQYF; cdr3_nt: TGTGCCAGTAGGCTAGCGGGAACCCTCACAGATACGCAGTATTTT